The next 22 T cell receptor beta chains were all read from a single sample in a study of metastatic and nonmetastatic thyroid tumors. Among the patients, none had received any treatment before thyroid surgery. TCRdb re-analyzed the PCR reads using MiXCR. The sample gives over 40,000 clones, around 25% of which show up once; around 3% is in the top ten. The sequenced sample consisted of blood. The receptors were sampled from a male donor with papillary thyroid cancer or a benign thyroid nodule (not recorded which). Some clones in this sample may be carry-over from other donors' samples.

V usage is TRBV4-2 and J usage is TRBJ1-2, with D possibly matching TRBD1 (6 bases). Trimming cost V 0 bases and J 4 bases, with 12 bases left between them. The CDR3 loop spans 15 amino acids. CDR1 is LGHNA and CDR2 is YNFKEQ in the germline V gene. In nucleotides, the CDR3 is TGTGCCAGCAGCCAAGACAGGGAGGGGGTCTATGGCTACACCTTC. It yields the protein CASSQDREGVYGYTF.

This clone is classed as medium-sized. The J gene is TRBJ2-1, the V gene TRBV2; 11 bases agree with TRBD2. The ends lost 9 bases at V and 9 bases at J; junction bases unmatched: 10. CDR1 and CDR2 from the germline V gene are SNHLY and FYNNEI. The CDR3 consists of 14 residues. CDR3: CARRKVTSGSEQFF. The CDR3 region has the DNA TGTGCCAGGAGAAAGGTCACTAGCGGGAGTGAGCAGTTCTTC.

The chain uses TRBV30 and TRBJ2-7; 8 bases are a match to TRBD2. This CDR3 is built from 13 residues. CDR1 is GTSNPN, CDR2 SVGIG, per germline (reference sequence). The V gene end was trimmed by 4 bases and the J gene end by 3 bases; junction bases not matched to a gene: 5. CDR3 nucleotides: TGTGCCTGGACCAGGACTAGCAGCTACGAGCAGTACTTC. It specifies CAWTRTSSYEQYF.

This clone occurred a few times. An end of the junction does not agree with germline; a read error may underlie this. The chain joins TRBV28 to TRBJ1-2; no reliable D call. Germline V gene lookup returns CDR1 MDHEN and CDR2 SYDVKM. The CDR3 is made up of 13 amino acids. As DNA, the CDR3 is TGTTCCAGCAAGGTATCAGGCGTGTACGGCTACACCTTC. Protein sequence: CSSKVSGVYGYTF.

The chain has TRBV27 and TRBJ2-5; D assignment may be TRBD1 or TRBD2 (6 bases each). V lost 3 bases, J lost 5 bases, and 13 bases lay in between. There are 14 residues in the CDR3. The V gene's germline CDR1 is MNHEY and CDR2 SMNVEV (reference sequence). CDR3 sequence (DNA): TGTGCCAGCAGTTTTTCCGGGGGCCTGGAGACCCAGTACTTC. It specifies CASSFSGGLETQYF.

J is TRBJ2-7 and V is TRBV2; 8 nucleotides align to TRBD1. The V segment lost 6 bases and the J segment 6 bases; nucleotides outside the gene matches: 10. The germline gives CDR1 SNHLY, CDR2 FYNNEI. This CDR3 is built from 14 residues. CDR3 loop: CASRSGQGPREQYF. The CDR3 DNA follows: TGTGCCAGCAGGTCCGGACAGGGACCTCGCGAGCAGTACTTC.

At least ten counts were recorded for this clone. The J gene is TRBJ1-2, the V gene TRBV27; 8 nucleotides line up with TRBD1. The CDR3 extends over 14 amino acids. With 6 bases clipped from V and 2 bases from J, the junction kept 5 bases outside the gene matches. Germline CDR1 MNHEY, CDR2 SMNVEV (reference sequence). The CDR3 DNA sequence: TGTGCCAGCAGAAAGACAGGGGCCAACTATGGCTACACCTTC. Translated: CASRKTGANYGYTF.

This chain links TRBV2 with TRBJ2-3; 9 positions agree with TRBD2. This CDR3 contains 14 residues. CDR1 is SNHLY, CDR2 FYNNEI, per germline. J gave up 1 base and V 8 bases, and 4 bases lay outside the gene matches. The DNA for the CDR3 is TGTGCCAGCGGACGACTAGCGGGCACAGATACGCAGTATTTT. Residues: CASGRLAGTDTQYF.

This clone appeared a single time. The V call is TRBV11-2, the J call TRBJ2-1, with TRBD2 matching 8 bases. CDR3 length: 13 amino acids. CDR1 SGHAT and CDR2 FQNNGV come from the germline V gene. After removal of 0 bases from V and 9 bases from J, the junction contained 1 base not matched to a gene. CDR3 sequence reads: CASSLDRGGEQFF. Here the CDR3 DNA reads TGTGCCAGCAGCTTAGATCGGGGGGGTGAGCAGTTCTTC.

This clone appeared many times. J is TRBJ1-1 and V is TRBV7-2; D gene unclear. Deletions cut 0 bases from V and 1 base from J, with 6 bases between. Germline-derived CDR1 and CDR2 are SGHTA and FQGNSA. The CDR3 has 14 residues. The CDR3 sequence: CASSLAVENTEAFF. CDR3 nucleotide sequence: TGTGCCAGCAGCTTAGCTGTGGAGAACACTGAAGCTTTCTTT.

V gene TRBV5-4 combines with J gene TRBJ2-5, with TRBD1 matching over 11 bases. CDR3 length: 16 amino acids. V shed 4 bases and J 2 bases; nucleotides not matched to a gene: 7. CDR1 is SGHNT and CDR2 is YYREEE in the germline V gene (reference sequence). The CDR3 loop reads CASSGGRDRGQETQYF. The CDR3 coding sequence is TGTGCCAGCAGCGGGGGCCGGGACAGGGGGCAAGAGACCCAGTACTTC.

The genes are TRBV12-3 or TRBV12-4 and TRBJ2-7; 8 bases map to TRBD2. Trimming took 6 bases from V and 2 from J; bases not matched to a gene: 6. The CDR3 contains 14 residues. CDR3 nucleotides: TGTGCCAGCAGCTTTAGCGGGGCAACCTACGAGCAGTACTTC. Translating it yields CASSFSGATYEQYF.

This clone was detected many times. This chain connects TRBV18 to TRBJ2-7; the match to TRBD2 covers 7 bases. CDR1 and CDR2 from the germline V gene are KGHSH and LQKENI. The V segment lost 3 bases and the J segment 0 bases; nucleotides outside the gene matches: 8. The length of the CDR3 is 16 residues. The CDR3 coding sequence is TGTGCCAGCTCACCGAGAACCACTAGCGACTCCTACGAGCAGTACTTC. Its protein is CASSPRTTSDSYEQYF.

The chain has TRBV30 and TRBJ2-7, with D unresolved. The CDR3 has 14 residues. Germline lookup yields CDR1 GTSNPN and CDR2 SVGIG (reference sequence). Between the trimmed V and J ends, which lost 0 bases and 3 bases, there was a span of 12 bases. The CDR3 DNA sequence: TGTGCCTGGAGTGTTGGCTCAACGAGCTACGAGCAGTACTTC. Translating it yields CAWSVGSTSYEQYF.

The V gene is TRBV7-2, the J gene TRBJ1-2; 7 bases are shared with TRBD1. This CDR3 contains 15 residues. With 4 bases clipped from V and 5 bases from J, the junction kept 10 bases outside the gene matches. Germline assignment: CDR1 SGHTA and CDR2 FQGNSA. The CDR3 is CASSWQTGQLYGYTF. CDR3 nucleotides: TGTGCCAGCAGCTGGCAGACAGGGCAACTATATGGCTACACCTTC.

This clone was seen many times. With a much larger clone just one base away, this may be a read error. The gene calls are TRBV20-1 and TRBJ2-3; 10 bases agree with TRBD1. Germline CDR1 reads DFQATT; CDR2 reads SNEGSKA (reference sequence). This CDR3 has 17 residues. CDR3 in DNA: TGCAGTGCTAGACCCGAACCGGGGACAGGGGTAGGAGATGCGCAGTATTTT. Protein: CSARPEPGTGVGDAQYF.

This clone has a count of ten or more. This rearrangement joins TRBV27 to TRBJ1-1, with a weak D call TRBD1 (5 bases). Germline CDR1 and CDR2: MNHEY and SMNVEV (reference sequence). V dropped 4 bases and J dropped 0 bases, with 12 bases sitting between them. The CDR3 loop spans 15 amino acids. Here the CDR3 DNA reads TGTGCCAGCAGTTCGGCAGGGTTGTTGAACACTGAAGCTTTCTTT. Protein: CASSSAGLLNTEAFF.

This clone was detected ten times or more. This chain's CDR3 is CASRGEYNSPLHF. CDR3 sequence (DNA): TGTGCCAGCAGGGGGGAGTATAATTCACCCCTCCACTTT. V usage is TRBV25-1 and J usage is TRBJ1-6; possible D gene TRBD1, 5 bases. V was shortened by 6 bases and J by 4 bases, with 7 bases between the two germline ends. Germline values: CDR1 MGHDK, CDR2 SYGVNS. CDR3 length: 13 amino acids.

The genes are TRBV24-1 and TRBJ1-1, with D possibly TRBD1 on 6 matching bases. This CDR3 is 14 amino acids long. V gave up 2 bases and J gave up 7 bases, with 13 bases separating them. Germline values: CDR1 KGHDR, CDR2 SFDVKD. In nucleotides, the CDR3 is TGTGCCACCAGTGATTCTACAGGGAGGGGTGAAGCTTTCTTT. Its translation: CATSDSTGRGEAFF.

This clone came up many times. The rearrangement joins TRBV20-1 to TRBJ2-7; perhaps TRBD2 as D (5 bases). CDR1 and CDR2 (germline): DFQATT, SNEGSKA (reference sequence). The CDR3 consists of 13 residues. Trimming cost V 5 bases and J 7 bases, with 18 bases left between them. The CDR3 loop is CSAGAQAAEEQYF. The CDR3 bases are TGCAGTGCTGGAGCACAAGCGGCGGAAGAGCAGTACTTC.

This chain connects TRBV9 to TRBJ2-7; D remains unclear. The CDR3 extends over 14 amino acids. In germline, CDR1 is SGDLS, CDR2 YYNGEE. Trimming stripped 4 bases from V and 6 bases from J, with 17 bases between. CDR3 in amino acids: CASSPHDLSGEQYF. CDR3 bases: TGTGCCAGCAGCCCGCACGATCTGTCCGGCGAGCAGTACTTC.

About this clone itself: Relative to the germline gene, one junction end is altered; a read error may explain this. This chain links TRBV20-1 with TRBJ2-2; D is possibly TRBD1 (5 bases). This CDR3 contains 13 residues. The germline V gene encodes CDR1 DFQATT and CDR2 SNEGSKA (reference sequence). The CDR3 DNA reads as TGCAGTGTCCAGGGCTATGACACCTGGGAGCTGTTTTTT. The encoded protein is CSVQGYDTWELFF.